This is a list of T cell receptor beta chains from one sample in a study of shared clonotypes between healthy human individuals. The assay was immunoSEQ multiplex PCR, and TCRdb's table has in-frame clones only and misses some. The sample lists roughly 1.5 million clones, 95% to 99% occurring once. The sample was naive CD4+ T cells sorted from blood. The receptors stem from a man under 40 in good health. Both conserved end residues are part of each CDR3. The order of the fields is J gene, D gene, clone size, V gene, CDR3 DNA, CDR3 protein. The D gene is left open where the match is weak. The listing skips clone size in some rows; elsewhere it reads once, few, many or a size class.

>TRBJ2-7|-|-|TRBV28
TGTGCCAGCAGTTTAGTGGGGGAGCGGGAGCAGTACTTC
CASSLVGEREQYF
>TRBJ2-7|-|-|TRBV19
TGTGCCAGGCCGGACGGGAGCTCCTACGAGCAGTACTTC
CARPDGSSYEQYF
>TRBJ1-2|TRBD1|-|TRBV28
TGTGCCAGCAGTTTGCCCGGGGGGACAGAACGTTATGGCTACACCTTC
CASSLPGGTERYGYTF
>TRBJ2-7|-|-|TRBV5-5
TGTGCCAGCAGCTTGATAACGTCCTACGAGCAGTACTTC
CASSLITSYEQYF
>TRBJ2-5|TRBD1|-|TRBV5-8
TGTGCCAGCAGCCTGGGACAGAGGATTCAAGAGACCCAGTACTTC
CASSLGQRIQETQYF
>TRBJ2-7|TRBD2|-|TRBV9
TGTGCCAGCAGCAGGGAGGGGTGGTACGAGCAGTACTTC
CASSREGWYEQYF
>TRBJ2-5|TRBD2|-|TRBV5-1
TGCGCCAGCAGCTTCAACGGGAGGCGAGAGACCCAGTACTTC
CASSFNGRRETQYF
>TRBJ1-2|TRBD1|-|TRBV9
TGTGCCAGCAGCCAAGGACAGGGAGGGGATGGCTACACCTTC
CASSQGQGGDGYTF
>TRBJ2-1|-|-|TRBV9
TGTGCCAGCAGCGTAGAGTCTGGCACTGAGCAGTTCTTC
CASSVESGTEQFF
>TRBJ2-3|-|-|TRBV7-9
TGTGCCAGCAGCTTAGCTGCGGGACAAGATACGCAGTATTTT
CASSLAAGQDTQYF
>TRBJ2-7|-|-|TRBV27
TGTGCCAGCAGTTTACAGGGGATGGCCTACGAGCAGTACTTC
CASSLQGMAYEQYF
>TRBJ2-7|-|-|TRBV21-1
TGTGCCAGCAGCAAAGACCGAATAAAGTTATACGAGCAGTACTTC
CASSKDRIKLYEQYF
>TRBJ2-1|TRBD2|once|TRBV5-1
TGCGCCAGCTCGAGGACTAGCGGGTCTTATGAGCAGTTCTTC
CASSRTSGSYEQFF
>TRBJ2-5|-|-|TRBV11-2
TGTGCCAGCGGGGAGACCCAGTACTTC
CASGETQYF
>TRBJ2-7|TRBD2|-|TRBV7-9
TGTGCCAGCAGCATTCTAGCGGGAGTCCCCTACGAGCAGTACTTC
CASSILAGVPYEQYF
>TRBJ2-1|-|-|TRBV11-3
TGTGCCAGCAGCTTATATGGCTTCATGGACAGTGAGCAGTTCTTC
CASSLYGFMDSEQFF
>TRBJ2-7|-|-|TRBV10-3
TGTGCCATCAGGGAGGGTAACGAGCAGTACTTC
CAIREGNEQYF
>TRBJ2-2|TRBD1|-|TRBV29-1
TGCAGCGTGCAGCGGCAGGGGGCCACCGGGGAGCTGTTTTTT
CSVQRQGATGELFF
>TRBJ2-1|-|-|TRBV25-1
TGTGCCAGCAGTGAATTGTCGTATGATAGGCAGTTCTTC
CASSELSYDRQFF
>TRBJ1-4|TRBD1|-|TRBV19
TGTGCCAGTAAAACCGGACAGGCCGAAAAACTGTTTTTT
CASKTGQAEKLFF
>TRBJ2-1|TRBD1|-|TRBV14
TGTGCCAGCAGCCAAGGAGGGACAGGGAATGAGCAGTTCTTC
CASSQGGTGNEQFF
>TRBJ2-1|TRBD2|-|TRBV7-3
TGTGCCAGCAGCTTAACCTACCGGGAGCGGGGCAATGAGCAGTTCTTC
CASSLTYRERGNEQFF
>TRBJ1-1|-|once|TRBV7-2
TGTGCCAGCAGCCCATACACCACTGAAGCTTTCTTT
CASSPYTTEAFF
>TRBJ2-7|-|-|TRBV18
TGTGCCAGCTCACCATGGGCAGGAGAATATTACGAGCAGTACTTC
CASSPWAGEYYEQYF
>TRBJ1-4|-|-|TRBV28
TGTGCCAGCAGTGCGGCAGGGAAACTGTTTTTT
CASSAAGKLFF
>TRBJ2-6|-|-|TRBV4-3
TGCGCCAGCAGCCAAGATCAGGCGGGACTGGGGGACGGTGGGGCCAACGTCCTGACTTTC
CASSQDQAGLGDGGANVLTF
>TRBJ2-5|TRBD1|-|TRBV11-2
TGTGCCAGCAGCCCGGACAGGGGGCGGAAGACCCAGTACTTC
CASSPDRGRKTQYF
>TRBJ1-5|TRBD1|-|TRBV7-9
TGTGCCAGCAGCGCAGGGGGCTATAGCAATCAGCCCCAGCATTTT
CASSAGGYSNQPQHF
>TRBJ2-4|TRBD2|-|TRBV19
TGTGCCAGTAGTAAGGGGACTAACCGAAACATTCAGTACTTC
CASSKGTNRNIQYF
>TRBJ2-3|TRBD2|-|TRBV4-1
TGCGCCAGCAGCCAAGGACCTAGCGGAACTAGCACAGATACGCAGTATTTT
CASSQGPSGTSTDTQYF
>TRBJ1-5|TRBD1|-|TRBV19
TGTGCCAGTAGCCCGGACAGGGGGGGACGGTATAGCAATCAGCCCCAGCATTTT
CASSPDRGGRYSNQPQHF
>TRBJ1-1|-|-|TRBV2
TGTGCCAGCAGTGGGGGGCAGGTTAGCACTGAAGCTTTCTTT
CASSGGQVSTEAFF
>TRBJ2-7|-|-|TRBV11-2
TGTGCCAGCAGCTTAGACGGGGGCCTGCGGTTCTACGAGCAGTACTTC
CASSLDGGLRFYEQYF
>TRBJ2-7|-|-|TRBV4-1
TGCGCCAGCAGCCCCAGGAACGAGCAGTACTTC
CASSPRNEQYF
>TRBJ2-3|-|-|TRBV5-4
TGTGCCAGCAGCTTGGCCCGGGGAGGCACAGATACGCAGTATTTT
CASSLARGGTDTQYF
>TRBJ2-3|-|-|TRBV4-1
TGCGCCAGCAGCCCCTGGGCTAGCTCTAGCACAGATACGCAGTATTTT
CASSPWASSSTDTQYF
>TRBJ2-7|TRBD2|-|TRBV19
TGTGCCAGTAGTAAGACCCTCCTACTAGCGGGAGTTCTCTACGAGCAGTACTTC
CASSKTLLLAGVLYEQYF
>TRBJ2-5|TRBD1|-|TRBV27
TGTGCCAGCAGTGGACAGGGATGGAAGACCCAGTACTTC
CASSGQGWKTQYF
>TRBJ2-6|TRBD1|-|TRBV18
TGTGCCAGCTCACGACAGGGGGGCTCTGGGGCCAACGTCCTGACTTTC
CASSRQGGSGANVLTF
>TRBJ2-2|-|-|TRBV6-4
TGTGCCAGCAGAGTCGGGACGAACACCGGGGAGCTGTTTTTT
CASRVGTNTGELFF
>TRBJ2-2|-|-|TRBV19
TGTGCCAGTAGTATTCAATCCGGGGAGCTGTTTTTT
CASSIQSGELFF
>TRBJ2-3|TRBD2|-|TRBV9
TGTGCCAGCAGCGTAGATTTGGCAGCGGGAGTGTTGGATACGCAGTATTTT
CASSVDLAAGVLDTQYF
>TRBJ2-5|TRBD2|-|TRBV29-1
TGCAGCATAGGACTAGCGGGAGAGACCCAGTACTTC
CSIGLAGETQYF
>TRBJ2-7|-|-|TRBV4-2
TGTGCCAGCAGCCAAGAAACCGGGACTCACTCCTACGAGCAGTACTTC
CASSQETGTHSYEQYF
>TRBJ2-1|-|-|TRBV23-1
TGCGCCAGCAGTCCCCCAAGAGCGGACTGGGATGAGCAGTTCTTC
CASSPPRADWDEQFF
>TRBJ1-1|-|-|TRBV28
TGTGCCAGCAGTTCCCAGAGGACTGAAGCTTTCTTT
CASSSQRTEAFF
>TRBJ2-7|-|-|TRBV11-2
TGTGCCAGCAGCTTAACACGTTCGGGCGAGCAGTACTTC
CASSLTRSGEQYF
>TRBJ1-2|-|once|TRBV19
TGTGCCAGTAGTGTCGTTCAGGGAGTCTATGGCTACACCTTC
CASSVVQGVYGYTF
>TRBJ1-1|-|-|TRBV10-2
TGCGCCAGCAGACCCGACCTGAACACTGAAGCTTTCTTT
CASRPDLNTEAFF
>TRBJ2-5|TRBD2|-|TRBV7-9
TGTGCCAGCAGCTCGGGACTAGCGGGAGGTTGGACCCAGTACTTC
CASSSGLAGGWTQYF
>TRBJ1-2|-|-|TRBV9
TGTGCCAGCAGCGTAGAGGTAGGGTTCTATGGCTACACCTTC
CASSVEVGFYGYTF
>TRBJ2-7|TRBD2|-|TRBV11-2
TGTGCCAGCAGCTTAGTAGCGGGAGACGTCGAGCAGTACTTC
CASSLVAGDVEQYF
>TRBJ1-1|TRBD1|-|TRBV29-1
TGCAGCGTCGTAACAGGGGTCACTGAAGCTTTCTTT
CSVVTGVTEAFF